This T cell receptor beta chain appears in the sequencing data of a study of OX40 agonist ivuxolimab in advanced cancers. TCRdb's table, derived via immunoSEQ multiplex PCR, lists solely in-frame clones and lacks some. The sample holds about 4,700 clones, approximately 66% seen once. Sequencing was performed on CD4+ or CD8+ T cells sorted from blood, taken in a trial of the OX40 agonist ivuxolimab. The TCR originated in an adult with an advanced solid tumor such as melanoma, head and neck, liver or kidney cancer.

In nucleotides, the CDR3 is TGTGCCAGCAGCTTAGCGTCAGCCACTAATGAAAAACTGTTTTTT. This translates into CASSLASATNEKLFF. The rearrangement links TRBV7-9 to TRBJ1-4, with no clear D. The CDR3 is 15 amino acids. Trimming shortened V by 0 bases and J by 2 bases, and 7 bases separated the two germline ends. Germline V gives CDR1 SEHNR, CDR2 FQNEAQ (reference sequence).